The clone carrying this T cell receptor (beta chain) was counted a few times. Its antigen remains unidentified. The data were obtained in a study of breast tumors, draining lymph nodes, adjacent tissues. Regarding the study as a whole: Tumor T cell lymph node origin was a supported hypothesis, not proven. Compared with basal-like, luminal-like tumors shared significantly more repertoire with nontumor tissue.

The lymph nodes were axillary draining lymph nodes from breast cancer patients. TCRdb re-analysed the multiplex PCR reads in MiXCR, keeping a single row per CDR3 protein. Of about 80,000 distinct CDR3 sequences in the sample, under 25% were seen once. Sequenced: axillary lymph node tissue. This sequence originates from a female donor with breast cancer. Some clones in this sample may be carry-over from other donors' samples.

The CDR3 spells CASSPGQQTYEQYF. The CDR3 DNA follows: TGTGCCAGCAGCCCGGGACAGCAGACCTACGAGCAGTACTTC. The chain joins TRBV28 to TRBJ2-7; 7 bases agree with TRBD1. J gave up 2 bases and V 6 bases, and 7 bases lay outside the gene matches. The CDR3 extends over 14 amino acids. Germline V gene lookup returns CDR1 MDHEN and CDR2 SYDVKM. Complete variable domain (other parts from reference TRBV28 and TRBJ2-7): DVKVTQSSRYLVKRTGEKVFLECVQDMDHENMFWYRQDPGLGLRLIYFSYDVKMKEKGDIPEGYSVSREKKERFSLILESASTNQTSMYLCASSPGQQTYEQYFGPGTRLTVT.